The 26 T cell receptor beta chains below all came from one sample that was sequenced in a study of blood T cell repertoires in COVID-19. Sequencing used immunoSEQ multiplex PCR; TCRdb keeps in-frame clones, though not all of them. The profile shows some 130,000 clones, roughly 87% of them singletons. The sample was PBMCs or T cells enriched from blood (not recorded which). All receptors come from a man under 40 who had recovered from COVID-19.

The V and J genes are TRBV12-5 and TRBJ2-5; a weak D match, TRBD1 (5 bases). Trimming removed 6 bases from V and 4 bases from J, with 15 bases in between. The germline V gene has CDR1 LGHNT and CDR2 FRNRAP. The CDR3 loop spans 14 amino acids. The CDR3 DNA reads as TGTGCTAGTGGCTTAGGGGCCGAACGAGAGACCCAGTACTTC. It codes for CASGLGAERETQYF.

The chain uses TRBV30 and TRBJ1-6; D unclear. Trimming took 0 bases from V and 8 from J, leaving 11 bases between them. CDR3 length equals 14 residues. Germline values: CDR1 GTSNPN, CDR2 SVGIG (reference sequence). The CDR3 bases are TGTGCCTGGAGTGTAAAGGCGAGGGATTCACCCCTCCACTTT. It specifies CAWSVKARDSPLHF.

This chain connects TRBV24-1 to TRBJ2-2, with D perhaps TRBD1 (5 bases). The CDR3 has 15 amino acids. Looked up from germline, CDR1 is KGHDR and CDR2 is SFDVKD. Trimming shortened V by 5 bases and J by 4 bases, and 13 bases separated the two germline ends. DNA of the CDR3: TGTGCCACCAGTGGCGCAGGGTCGGGCACCGGGGAGCTGTTTTTT. Protein sequence: CATSGAGSGTGELFF.

A single count supports this clone. The chain joins TRBV19 to TRBJ1-3, with TRBD1 matching over 7 bases. CDR1 is LNHDA and CDR2 is SQIVND in the germline V gene (reference sequence). The CDR3 loop spans 13 amino acids. V was pared by 9 bases and J by 4 bases, with 6 bases of the junction left unmatched. The DNA for the CDR3 is TGTGCCAGCACCCGGGACAGAGGAAACACCATATATTTT. Amino acid sequence: CASTRDRGNTIYF.

This chain links TRBV19 with TRBJ2-2, with TRBD1 identical over 10 bases. V shed 4 bases, J shed 5 bases, and the junction held 7 bases outside the gene matches. Germline V gene sequence: CDR1 LNHDA, CDR2 SQIVND (reference sequence). The CDR3 is 16 residues long. The CDR3 loop reads CASSTRQGARTGELFF. CDR3 DNA sequence: TGTGCCAGTAGTACGCGACAGGGGGCGAGGACCGGGGAGCTGTTTTTT.

J is TRBJ1-2 and V is TRBV6-5; 7 bases fit TRBD1. This CDR3 is 14 amino acids long. The V and J ends lost 4 bases and 7 bases, in that order; junction bases with no gene match: 9. Germline CDR1 reads MNHEY; CDR2 reads SVGAGI. This chain's CDR3 is CASSSPDRVSGYTF. The CDR3 nucleotides read TGTGCCAGCAGTTCACCCGACAGGGTTAGTGGCTACACCTTC.

As for this clone: The same CDR3 is also encoded by other DNA sequences in this sample. The V gene is TRBV4-2, the J gene TRBJ2-7; D is ambiguous. Germline values: CDR1 LGHNA, CDR2 YNFKEQ. The ends were cut back, 1 base at V and 0 bases at J, with 7 bases in the middle. CDR3 length equals 14 residues. The CDR3 bases are TGTGCCAGCAGCCAAGGAGGTAGCTCCTACGAGCAGTACTTC. Encoded protein: CASSQGGSSYEQYF.

In its sample, this clone was seen a few times. This chain joins TRBV7-9 and TRBJ1-6, with 7 bases lining up with TRBD1. The CDR3 runs to 15 residues. V dropped 3 bases and J dropped 5; count of bases not matched to a gene: 4. Germline V lookup: CDR1 SEHNR, CDR2 FQNEAQ (reference sequence). DNA of the CDR3: TGTGCCAGCAGCTTTACAGGGGCGGATAATTCACCCCTCCACTTT. This translates into CASSFTGADNSPLHF.

The chain employs TRBV19 and TRBJ1-3, with D maybe TRBD1 (5 bases). Per the germline V gene, CDR1 is LNHDA and CDR2 is SQIVND (reference sequence). There are 14 residues in the CDR3. V lost 9 bases, J lost 0 bases, and 12 bases lay in between. CDR3 sequence (DNA): TGTGCCAGCGGAGGGGCTTACTCTGGAAACACCATATATTTT. It specifies CASGGAYSGNTIYF. Complete variable domain (other parts from reference TRBV19 and TRBJ1-3): DGGITQSPKYLFRKEGQNVTLSCEQNLNHDAMYWYRQDPGQGLRLIYYSQIVNDFQKGDIAEGYSVSREKKESFPLTVTSAQKNPTAFYLCASGGAYSGNTIYFGEGSWLTVV.

The chain combines TRBV7-3 with TRBJ1-1; D might be TRBD1 (6 bases). Germline V CDR1 and CDR2: SGHTA, FQGTGA. V lost 4 bases and J lost 1, with 7 bases in between. There are 13 residues in the CDR3. The CDR3 reads CASSSGQNTEAFF. The DNA of the CDR3 is TGTGCCAGCAGCTCGGGACAGAACACTGAAGCTTTCTTT.

Worth noting for this clone: The sample holds other DNA sequences that translate to the same CDR3. CDR3: CASSWGQGGSPLHF. CDR3 bases: TGTGCCAGCAGCTGGGGACAGGGAGGTTCACCCCTCCACTTT. V usage is TRBV11-2 and J usage is TRBJ1-6; 9 nucleotides line up with TRBD1. This CDR3 has 14 residues. V trimming: 4 bases; J trimming: 9 bases; junction bases outside the gene matches: 4. CDR1 and CDR2 (germline): SGHAT, FQNNGV. Looking up the rest from reference TRBV11-2 and TRBJ1-6 gives the full variable domain: EAGVAQSPRYKIIEKRQSVAFWCNPISGHATLYWYQQILGQGPKLLIQFQNNGVVDDSQLPKDRFSAERLKGVDSTLKIQPAKLEDSAVYLCASSWGQGGSPLHFGNGTRLTVT.

The rearrangement uses TRBV9 and TRBJ2-1; the match to TRBD2 covers 14 bases. The CDR3 has 16 amino acids. Germline values: CDR1 SGDLS, CDR2 YYNGEE. V lost 4 bases to trimming and J lost 10 bases; unmatched junction nucleotides: 10. CDR3 DNA sequence: TGTGCCAGCAGCACCGGGACTAGCGGGGGCCACCACGAGCAGTTCTTC. Translated: CASSTGTSGGHHEQFF. The variable domain in full, completed from reference TRBV9 and TRBJ2-1, reads DSGVTQTPKHLITATGQRVTLRCSPRSGDLSVYWYQQSLDQGLQFLIQYYNGEERAKGNILERFSAQQFPDLHSELNLSSLELGDSALYFCASSTGTSGGHHEQFFGPGTRLTVL.

This clone has only a few counts. V is TRBV10-3 and J is TRBJ1-6; 9 positions match TRBD1. The CDR3 spans 13 residues. Germline-derived CDR1 and CDR2 are ENHRY and SYGVKD. V lost 8 bases, J lost 7 bases, and 3 bases stayed unmatched. This chain's CDR3 is CAIGQGRNSPLHF. The CDR3 DNA reads as TGTGCCATCGGACAGGGGCGGAATTCACCCCTCCACTTT.

This chain links TRBV7-2 with TRBJ2-3; no reliable D call. This CDR3 spans 16 amino acids. Per the germline V gene, CDR1 is SGHTA and CDR2 is FQGNSA. V shed 1 base and J shed 2 bases, with 13 bases lying between them. The CDR3 bases are TGTGCCAGCAGCTTAGAATCGGCGGCGCTCACAGATACGCAGTATTTT. Translation: CASSLESAALTDTQYF.

This clone was picked up a small number of times. This chain joins TRBV9 and TRBJ1-1; D possibly corresponds to TRBD1 (5 bases). Germline lookup yields CDR1 SGDLS and CDR2 YYNGEE. V was pared by 0 bases and J by 1 base, with 13 bases between. The CDR3 sequence is 16 residues long. CDR3 protein: CASSVDSAGRNTEAFF. In DNA form, the CDR3 reads TGTGCCAGCAGCGTAGATTCTGCGGGGCGGAACACTGAAGCTTTCTTT.

This sequence joins TRBV11-2 and TRBJ1-1; D gene unclear. Germline V gene sequence: CDR1 SGHAT, CDR2 FQNNGV. V gave up 2 bases and J gave up 0 bases, with 13 bases separating them. The CDR3 consists of 16 residues. Written as DNA, the CDR3 is TGTGCCAGCAGCTTACGTGGTGCCACTATGAACACTGAAGCTTTCTTT. This sequence encodes CASSLRGATMNTEAFF.

This chain uses TRBV5-1 with TRBJ2-6; possible D gene TRBD2, 6 bases. Germline values: CDR1 SGHRS, CDR2 YFSETQ. V lost 2 bases to trimming and J lost 0 bases, with 6 bases between them. The CDR3 contains 15 residues. DNA of the CDR3: TGCGCCAGCAGCTTCGGGAGCTCTGGGGCCAACGTCCTGACTTTC. Translated, it gives CASSFGSSGANVLTF.

This clone was seen only a few times. The chain has TRBV12-3 or TRBV12-4 and TRBJ2-5, with 7 bases matching TRBD1. The ends lost 6 bases at V and 3 bases at J; junction bases unmatched: 4. This CDR3 spans 13 amino acids. The CDR3 DNA reads as TGTGCCAGCAGACTAGGGACAGAAGAGACCCAGTACTTC. Protein: CASRLGTEETQYF.

The chain joins TRBV29-1 to TRBJ1-1; 8 bases map to TRBD1. V trimming: 7 bases; J trimming: 3 bases; junction bases outside the gene matches: 10. The CDR3 is made up of 14 amino acids. Germline CDR1 is SQVTM and CDR2 is ANQGSEA. The CDR3 coding sequence is TGCAGCGCATGTCAAGGGACAGGCTACACTGAAGCTTTCTTT. Its translation: CSACQGTGYTEAFF.

This clone was counted a single time. The genes are TRBV3-1 (or the pseudogene TRBV3-2) and TRBJ2-6, with 11 bases fitting TRBD1. The V gene's germline CDR1 is LGHDT and CDR2 YNNKEL (reference sequence). CDR3 size: 19 residues. V trimming: 3 bases; J trimming: 1 base; junction bases outside the gene matches: 8. The CDR3 coding sequence is TGTGCCAGCAGCCATCATAAAGGGACAGGGGGATCTGGGGCCAACGTCCTGACTTTC. Amino acid sequence: CASSHHKGTGGSGANVLTF.

The chain has TRBV5-4 and TRBJ1-1, with 9 positions matching TRBD1. V shed 4 bases and J 4 bases; nucleotides not matched to a gene: 8. CDR1 is SGHNT, CDR2 YYREEE, per germline (reference sequence). The CDR3 extends over 15 amino acids. CDR3 protein: CASSTTGGAGTEAFF. In DNA form, the CDR3 reads TGTGCCAGCAGCACAACAGGGGGCGCGGGCACTGAAGCTTTCTTT.

The V gene is TRBV25-1, the J gene TRBJ1-2, with D possibly matching TRBD1 (5 bases). The CDR3 covers 14 residues. The V end lost 5 bases, the J end lost 8 bases, and 18 bases lay between the germline ends. Germline V CDR1 and CDR2: MGHDK, SYGVNS. CDR3 DNA sequence: TGTGCCAGCAGTCCGAGACAGACCCAGTCGGGCTACACCTTC. Encoded protein: CASSPRQTQSGYTF.

This clone was detected only a few times. The genes are TRBV29-1 and TRBJ2-3; no reliable D call. Germline V gene lookup returns CDR1 SQVTM and CDR2 ANQGSEA. With 5 bases removed from V and 5 bases from J, the gap between germline ends came to 5 bases. This CDR3 is 10 amino acids long. CDR3: CSVSQDTQYF. Here the CDR3 DNA reads TGCAGCGTTTCCCAAGATACGCAGTATTTT.

This clone has just a few counts. This chain's CDR3 is CASSLEQTGELFF. The CDR3 DNA is TGCGCCAGCAGCTTGGAACAGACCGGGGAGCTGTTTTTT. This chain links TRBV5-1 with TRBJ2-2; D ambiguous. Trimming removed 0 bases at V and 5 bases at J, with 5 bases between. The CDR3 runs 13 residues. CDR1 SGHRS and CDR2 YFSETQ come from the germline V gene.

This clone came up a few times. The chain links TRBV4-1 to TRBJ2-1, with 10 nucleotides matching TRBD2. V shed 2 bases and J 10 bases; nucleotides not matched to a gene: 11. The germline gives CDR1 MGHRA, CDR2 YSYEKL. This CDR3 region has 16 residues. The CDR3 protein is CASSQWASGSPGEQFF. CDR3 in DNA: TGCGCCAGCAGCCAATGGGCTAGCGGGAGTCCAGGCGAGCAGTTCTTC.

The rearrangement uses TRBV7-9 and TRBJ2-7, with D unresolved. The CDR3 has 11 residues. The V and J ends lost 7 bases and 7 bases respectively, with 11 bases between them. Germline V CDR1 and CDR2: SEHNR, FQNEAQ (reference sequence). DNA for the CDR3: TGTGCCAGCACCTACTCGATGGAGCAGTACTTC. It codes for CASTYSMEQYF.